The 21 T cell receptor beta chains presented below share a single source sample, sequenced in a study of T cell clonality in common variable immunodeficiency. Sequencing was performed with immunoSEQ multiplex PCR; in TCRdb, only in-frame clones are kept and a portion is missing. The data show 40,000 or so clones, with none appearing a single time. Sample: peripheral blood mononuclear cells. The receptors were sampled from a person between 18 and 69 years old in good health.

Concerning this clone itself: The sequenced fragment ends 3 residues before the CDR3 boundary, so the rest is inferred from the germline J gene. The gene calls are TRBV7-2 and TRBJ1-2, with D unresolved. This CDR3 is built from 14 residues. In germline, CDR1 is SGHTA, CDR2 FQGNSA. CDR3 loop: CASSLAGGPNDYTF. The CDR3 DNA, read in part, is TGTGCCAGCAGTCTAGCGGGAGGGCCGAACGAC.

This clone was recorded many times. The chain's CDR3 is CASNSGTENEKLFF. The covered CDR3 bases are TGTGCCAGCAACTCGGGGACAGAAAATGAAAAA. The chain links TRBV12-3 or TRBV12-4 to TRBJ1-4, with 7 bases aligning to TRBD1. The sequence runs out 3 residues before the end of the CDR3; the remainder is reconstructed from the germline J gene. V lost 7 bases to trimming and J lost 5 bases; unmatched junction nucleotides: 7. The CDR3 runs to 14 residues.

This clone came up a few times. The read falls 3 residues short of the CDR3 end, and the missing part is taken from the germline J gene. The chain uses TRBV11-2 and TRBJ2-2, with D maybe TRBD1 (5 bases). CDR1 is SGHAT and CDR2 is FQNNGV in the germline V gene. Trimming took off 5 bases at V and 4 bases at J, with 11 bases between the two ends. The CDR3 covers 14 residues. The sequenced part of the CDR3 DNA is TGTGCCAGCAGCGCCGTCAGGGCCACCGGGGAG. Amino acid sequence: CASSAVRATGE. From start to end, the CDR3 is CASSAVRATGELFF. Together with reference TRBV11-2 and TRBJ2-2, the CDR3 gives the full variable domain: EAGVAQSPRYKIIEKRQSVAFWCNPISGHATLYWYQQILGQGPKLLIQFQNNGVVDDSQLPKDRFSAERLKGVDSTLKIQPAKLEDSAVYLCASSAVRATGELFFGEGSRLTVL.

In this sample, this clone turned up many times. The sequenced CDR3 bases are TGTGCCAGCAGTGAGGCGGGGGGCGCGGAAAAA. It is translated as CASSEAGGAEK. The complete CDR3 reads CASSEAGGAEKLFF. The chain joins TRBV6-1 to TRBJ1-4, with D maybe TRBD1 (6 bases). The DNA ends 3 residues before the CDR3 does, and the rest of the CDR3 is filled in from the germline J gene. The CDR3 loop spans 14 amino acids. Per the germline V gene, CDR1 is MNHNS and CDR2 is SASEGT. Trimming removed 3 bases from V and 8 bases from J, with 13 bases in between.

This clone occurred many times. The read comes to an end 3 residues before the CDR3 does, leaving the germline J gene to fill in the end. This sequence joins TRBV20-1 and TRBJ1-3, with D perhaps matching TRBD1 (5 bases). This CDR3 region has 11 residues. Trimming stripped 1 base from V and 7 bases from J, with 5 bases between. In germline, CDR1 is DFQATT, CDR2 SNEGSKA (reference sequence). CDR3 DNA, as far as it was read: TGCAGTGCTAGAGGACAGAACACC. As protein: CSARGQNT. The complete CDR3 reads CSARGQNTIYF.

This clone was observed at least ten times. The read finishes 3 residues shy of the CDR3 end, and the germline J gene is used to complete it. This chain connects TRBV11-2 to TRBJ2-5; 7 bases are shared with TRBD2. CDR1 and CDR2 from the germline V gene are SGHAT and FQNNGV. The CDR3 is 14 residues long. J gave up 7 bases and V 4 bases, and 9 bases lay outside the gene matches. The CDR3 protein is CASSYRGESVTQYF. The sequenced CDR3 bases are TGTGCCAGCAGCTACCGGGGGGAGTCGGTGACC.

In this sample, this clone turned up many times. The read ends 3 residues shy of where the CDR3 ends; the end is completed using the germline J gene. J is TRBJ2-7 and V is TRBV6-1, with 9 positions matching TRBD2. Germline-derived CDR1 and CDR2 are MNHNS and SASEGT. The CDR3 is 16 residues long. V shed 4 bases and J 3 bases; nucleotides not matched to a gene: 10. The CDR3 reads CASSGVIAGALYEQYF. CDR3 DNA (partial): TGTGCCAGCAGTGGCGTCATAGCGGGAGCTCTCTACGAG.

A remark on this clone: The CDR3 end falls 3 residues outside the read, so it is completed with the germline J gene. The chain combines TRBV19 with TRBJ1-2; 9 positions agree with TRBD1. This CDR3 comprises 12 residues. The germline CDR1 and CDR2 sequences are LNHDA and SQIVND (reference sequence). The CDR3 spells CASSRQGDDYTF. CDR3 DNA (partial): TGTGCCAGTAGTAGACAGGGGGACGAC.

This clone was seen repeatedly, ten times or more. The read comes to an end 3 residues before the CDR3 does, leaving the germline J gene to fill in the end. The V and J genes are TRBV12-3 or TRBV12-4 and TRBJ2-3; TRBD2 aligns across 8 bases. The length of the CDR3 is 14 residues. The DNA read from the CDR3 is TGTGCCAGCAGTTTCTCGGGAGGGGGTGAGACG. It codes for CASSFSGGGET. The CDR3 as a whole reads CASSFSGGGETQYF.

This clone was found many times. The CDR3 sequence is CASSLAGASNTEAFF. The sequenced CDR3 bases are TGCGCCAGCAGCTTGGCAGGGGCCTCAAACACTGAA. V usage is TRBV5-1 and J usage is TRBJ1-1; D may be TRBD1 (6 bases). The read halts 3 residues ahead of the CDR3 end, with the missing end drawn from the germline J gene. The CDR3 extends over 15 amino acids. Trimming removed 0 bases at V and 2 bases at J, with 11 bases between. The germline V gene encodes CDR1 SGHRS and CDR2 YFSETQ. Using reference TRBV5-1 and TRBJ1-1 for the parts outside the CDR3, the full variable domain is KAGVTQTPRYLIKTRGQQVTLSCSPISGHRSVSWYQQTPGQGLQFLFEYFSETQRNKGNFPGRFSGRQFSNSRSEMNVSTLELGDSALYLCASSLAGASNTEAFFGQGTRLTVV.

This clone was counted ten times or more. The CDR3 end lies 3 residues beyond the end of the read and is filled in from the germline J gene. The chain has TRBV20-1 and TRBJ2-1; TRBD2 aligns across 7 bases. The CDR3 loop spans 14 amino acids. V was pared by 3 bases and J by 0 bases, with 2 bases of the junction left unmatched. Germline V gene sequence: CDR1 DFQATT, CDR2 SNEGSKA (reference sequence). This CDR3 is CSASSGFSYNEQFF. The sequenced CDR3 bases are TGCAGTGCTAGTAGCGGGTTCTCCTACAATGAG.

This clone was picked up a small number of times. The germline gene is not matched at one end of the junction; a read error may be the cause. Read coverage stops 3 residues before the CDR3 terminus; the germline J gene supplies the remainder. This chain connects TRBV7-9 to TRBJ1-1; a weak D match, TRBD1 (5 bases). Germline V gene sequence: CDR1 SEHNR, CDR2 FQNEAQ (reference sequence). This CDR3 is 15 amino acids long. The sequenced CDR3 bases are TGTTCCAGCAGCTTAGATAGGGGCAAGGAAGCTGAA. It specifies CSSSLDRGKEAE. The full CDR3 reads CSSSLDRGKEAEAFF. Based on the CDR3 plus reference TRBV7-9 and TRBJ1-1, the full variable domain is DTGVSQNPRHKITKRGQNVTFRCDPISEHNRLYWYRQTLGQGPEFLTYFQNEAQLEKSRLLSDRFSAERPKGSFSTLEIQRTEQGDSAMYLCSSSLDRGKEAEAFFGQGTRLTVV.

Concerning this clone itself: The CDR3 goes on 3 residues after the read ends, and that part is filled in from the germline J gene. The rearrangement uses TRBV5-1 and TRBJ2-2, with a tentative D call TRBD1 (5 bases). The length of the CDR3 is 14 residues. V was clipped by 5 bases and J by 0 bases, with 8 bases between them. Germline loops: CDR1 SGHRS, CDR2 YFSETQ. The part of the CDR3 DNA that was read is TGCGCCAGCAGTGGCAGGGCGAACACCGGGGAG. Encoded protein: CASSGRANTGE. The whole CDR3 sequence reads CASSGRANTGELFF.

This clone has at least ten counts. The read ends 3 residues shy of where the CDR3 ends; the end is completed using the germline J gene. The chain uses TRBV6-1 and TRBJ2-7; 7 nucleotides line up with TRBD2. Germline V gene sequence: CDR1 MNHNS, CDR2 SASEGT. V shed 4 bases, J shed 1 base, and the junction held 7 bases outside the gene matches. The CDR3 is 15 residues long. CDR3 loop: CASSGPGLPSYEQYF. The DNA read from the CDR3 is TGTGCCAGCAGTGGGCCGGGACTACCGTCCTACGAG.

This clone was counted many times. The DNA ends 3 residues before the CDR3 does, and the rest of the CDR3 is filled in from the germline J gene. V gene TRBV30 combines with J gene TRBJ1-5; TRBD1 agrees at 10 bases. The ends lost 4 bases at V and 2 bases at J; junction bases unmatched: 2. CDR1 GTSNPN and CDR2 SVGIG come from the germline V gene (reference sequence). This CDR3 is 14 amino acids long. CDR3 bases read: TGTGCCTGGACGACAGGGGGCGGCAATCAGCCC. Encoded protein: CAWTTGGGNQP. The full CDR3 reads CAWTTGGGNQPQHF. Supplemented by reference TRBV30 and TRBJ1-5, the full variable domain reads SQTIHQWPATLVQPVGSPLSLECTVEGTSNPNLYWYRQAAGRGLQLLFYSVGIGQISSEVPQNLSASRPQDRQFILSSKKLLLSDSGFYLCAWTTGGGNQPQHFGDGTRLSIL.

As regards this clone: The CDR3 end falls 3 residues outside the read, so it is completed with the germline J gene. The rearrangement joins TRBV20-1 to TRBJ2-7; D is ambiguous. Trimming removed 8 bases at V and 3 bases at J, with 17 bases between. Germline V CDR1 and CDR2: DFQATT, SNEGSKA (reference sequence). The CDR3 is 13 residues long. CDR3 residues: CSSSLVRIYEQYF. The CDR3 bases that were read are TGCAGTTCCTCTTTGGTGCGGATCTACGAG.

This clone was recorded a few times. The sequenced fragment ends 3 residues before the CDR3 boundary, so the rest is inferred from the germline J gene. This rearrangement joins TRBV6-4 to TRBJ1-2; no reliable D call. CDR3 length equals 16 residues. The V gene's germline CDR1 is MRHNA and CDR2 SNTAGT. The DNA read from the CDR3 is TGTGCCAGCAGTGACACTAGCGGGAGCGGGCACAATGAC. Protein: CASSDTSGSGHND. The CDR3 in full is CASSDTSGSGHNDYTF.

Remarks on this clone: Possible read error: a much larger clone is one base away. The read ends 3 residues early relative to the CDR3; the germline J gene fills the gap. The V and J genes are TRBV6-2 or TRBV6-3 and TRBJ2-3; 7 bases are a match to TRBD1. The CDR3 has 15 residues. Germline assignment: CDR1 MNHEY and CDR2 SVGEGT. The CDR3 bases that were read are TGTGCCAGCAGCATGTACAGGGGTATTTTCCAGCCG. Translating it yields CASSMYRGIFQP. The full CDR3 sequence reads CASSMYRGIFQPQYF.

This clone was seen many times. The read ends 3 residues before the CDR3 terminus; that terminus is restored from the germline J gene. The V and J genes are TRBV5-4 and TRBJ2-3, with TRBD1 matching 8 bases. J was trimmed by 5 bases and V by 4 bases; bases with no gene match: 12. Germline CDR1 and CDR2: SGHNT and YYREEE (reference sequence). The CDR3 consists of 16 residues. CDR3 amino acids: CASSAQGRGLEDTQYF. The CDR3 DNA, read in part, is TGTGCCAGCAGCGCCCAGGGCAGGGGGCTGGAAGATACG.

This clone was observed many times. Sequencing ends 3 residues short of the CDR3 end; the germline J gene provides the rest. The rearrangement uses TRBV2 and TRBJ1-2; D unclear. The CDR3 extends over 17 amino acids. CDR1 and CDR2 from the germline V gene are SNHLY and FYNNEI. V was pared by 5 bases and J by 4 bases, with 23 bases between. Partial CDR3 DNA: TGTGCCAGCAGTCCCCCGGGGATGGCAACTCACCCCTATGGC. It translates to CASSPPGMATHPYG. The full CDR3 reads CASSPPGMATHPYGYTF.

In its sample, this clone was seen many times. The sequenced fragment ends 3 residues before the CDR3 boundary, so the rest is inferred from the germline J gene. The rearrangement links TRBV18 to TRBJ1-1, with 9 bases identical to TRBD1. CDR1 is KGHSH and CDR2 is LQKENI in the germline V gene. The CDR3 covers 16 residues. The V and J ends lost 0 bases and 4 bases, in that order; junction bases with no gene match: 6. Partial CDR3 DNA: TGTGCCAGCTCACCACCTTCTGGACAGGGGAGCACTGAA. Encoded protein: CASSPPSGQGSTE. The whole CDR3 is CASSPPSGQGSTEAFF.